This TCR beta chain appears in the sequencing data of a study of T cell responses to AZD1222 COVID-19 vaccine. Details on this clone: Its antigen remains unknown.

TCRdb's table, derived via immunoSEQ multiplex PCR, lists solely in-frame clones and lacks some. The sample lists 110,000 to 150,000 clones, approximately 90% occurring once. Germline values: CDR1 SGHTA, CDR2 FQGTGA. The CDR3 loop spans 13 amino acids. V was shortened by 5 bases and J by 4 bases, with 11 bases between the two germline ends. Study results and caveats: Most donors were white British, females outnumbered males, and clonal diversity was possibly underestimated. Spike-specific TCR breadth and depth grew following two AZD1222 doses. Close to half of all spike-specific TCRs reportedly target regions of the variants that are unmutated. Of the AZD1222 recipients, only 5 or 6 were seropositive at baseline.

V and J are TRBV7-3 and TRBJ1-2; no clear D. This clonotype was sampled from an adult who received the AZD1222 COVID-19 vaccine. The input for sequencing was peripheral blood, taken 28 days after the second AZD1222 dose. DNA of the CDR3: TGTGCCAGCAGCCCCCACAGTGGCTATGGCTACACCTTC. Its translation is CASSPHSGYGYTF.